Below, one TCR beta chain is given with its context. Its antigen is not identified. The data belong to a study of identical twins. TCRdb independently ran MiXCR on the 5' RACE reads; one entry per CDR3 protein. The table records about 890,000 distinct CDR3 sequences, 12% of them present only once. Broader study findings: Clonotypes of the beta chain that were abundant in cord blood carried fewer insertions (memory repertoires showed none).

The same specimen was also included in a second study, on yellow fever vaccine responses in identical twins.

Sequencing was performed on PBMCs. The receptor's source is a woman between 18 and 30 years old in good health.

The CDR3 coding sequence is TGTGCCAGCAAGCCGGAGGACAGGGGTAACTATGGCTACACCTTC. This translates into CASKPEDRGNYGYTF. The V gene is TRBV6-1, the J gene TRBJ1-2, with 9 bases identical to TRBD1. The CDR3 totals 15 residues. V was clipped by 7 bases and J by 1 base; unmatched bases: 7. Germline values: CDR1 MNHNS, CDR2 SASEGT.